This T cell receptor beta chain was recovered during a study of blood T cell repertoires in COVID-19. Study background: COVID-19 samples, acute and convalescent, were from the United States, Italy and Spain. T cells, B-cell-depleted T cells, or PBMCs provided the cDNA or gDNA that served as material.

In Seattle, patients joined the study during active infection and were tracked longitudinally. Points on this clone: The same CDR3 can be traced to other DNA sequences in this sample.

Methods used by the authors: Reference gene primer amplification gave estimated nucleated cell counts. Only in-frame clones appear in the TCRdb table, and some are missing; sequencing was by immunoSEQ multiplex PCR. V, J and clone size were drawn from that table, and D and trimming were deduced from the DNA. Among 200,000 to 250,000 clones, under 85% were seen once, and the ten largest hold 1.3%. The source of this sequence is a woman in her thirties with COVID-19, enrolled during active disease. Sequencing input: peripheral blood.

CDR3 bases: TGCGCCAGCAGCCTTGGACAGGGGGACTATGGCTACACCTTC. Protein product: CASSLGQGDYGYTF. The chain carries TRBV5-1 and TRBJ1-2; 10 bases agree with TRBD1. The V gene's germline CDR1 is SGHRS and CDR2 YFSETQ. V shed 4 bases and J 3 bases; nucleotides not matched to a gene: 3. The CDR3 consists of 14 residues. Complete variable domain (other parts from reference TRBV5-1 and TRBJ1-2): KAGVTQTPRYLIKTRGQQVTLSCSPISGHRSVSWYQQTPGQGLQFLFEYFSETQRNKGNFPGRFSGRQFSNSRSEMNVSTLELGDSALYLCASSLGQGDYGYTFGSGTRLTVV.